The source of this TCR beta chain is a study of T-cell reconstitution after alpha-beta-depleted transplantation in children (dated by TCRdb to the mid-2010s). Regarding the complete study: The study quantitatively tracked T-cell immune reconstitution after TCRalphabeta/CD19-depleted allogeneic hematopoietic cell transplantation in children using TCR repertoire profiling. Results the study describes overall, beyond this receptor: Hyperexpanded clone frequencies declined over subsequent months; after one year, T-cell counts and TCRbeta diversity were mostly attributed to newly produced T cells. In some patients, the high TCRbeta diversity seen at day 60 was put down to recipient T cells and intrathymic progenitors that had survived conditioning. The apparently early alphabetaT-cell count recovery about two months after transplant was reportedly dependent on only several hundred rapidly expanded clones derived from non-depleted graft cells.

The sample holds a few counts of this clonotype. Its binding antigen is unknown. It has no much larger one-base neighbor in the sample; base qualities were not kept. Reading the label with the study, this specimen's treatment or condition is: allogeneic hematopoietic cell transplantation with graft depleted of TCRalphabeta T cells and CD19 B cells. The transplant recipients were children given TCRalphabeta/CD19-depleted allogeneic hematopoietic cell grafts. The germline V gene provides CDR1 SNHLY and CDR2 FYNNEI. The junction shows trimming of 3 bases on V and 9 bases on J, and the gene matches do not reach 7 bases of it. The CDR3, from cysteine to phenylalanine, totals 15 residues. Just CDR3 DNA is preserved here, 45 bases in frame from base 1. Preparation of the library involved PCR. TCRdb names Illumina HiSeq 2500 as the instrument used. Molecular barcoding was employed in the preparation of TCR libraries, with unique molecular identifiers being used to normalize TCRbeta repertoire quantification. TCRdb handled the public reads itself, with Q25 trimming in fastp and clone calling in MiXCR, and kept productive beta chains. Rows matching on CDR3 protein sequence are summarized as one entry with the most common DNA and genes. This sample gives around 800,000 distinct CDR3 sequences in total; 16% of them show up just once. Of the sample, approximately 5% is held by the ten largest clones.

The chain links TRBV2 with TRBJ2-1; the junction holds 11 bases that match TRBD2. The sample here was PBMCs, mostly from graft donor cells, taken 360 days after TCRalphabeta/CD19-depleted stem cell transplant. The sequence was collected from a male patient aged 10 to 17 who had a stem cell transplant for acute lymphoblastic leukemia, so the T cells may come from the graft donor. The nucleotide sequence reads TGTGCCAGCAGTGACCCTAGCGGGAGGTGGGGTGAGCAGTTCTTC. The translation is CASSDPSGRWGEQFF.